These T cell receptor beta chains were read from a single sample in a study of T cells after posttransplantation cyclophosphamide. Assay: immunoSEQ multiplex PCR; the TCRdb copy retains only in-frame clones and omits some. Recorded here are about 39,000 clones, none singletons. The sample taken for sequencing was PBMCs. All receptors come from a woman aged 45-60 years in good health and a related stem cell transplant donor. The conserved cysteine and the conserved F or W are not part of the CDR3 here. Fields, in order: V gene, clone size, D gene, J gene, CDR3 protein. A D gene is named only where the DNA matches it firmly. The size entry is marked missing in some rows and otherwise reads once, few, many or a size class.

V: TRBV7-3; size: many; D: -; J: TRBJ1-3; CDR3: ASSQAGGSGNTIY
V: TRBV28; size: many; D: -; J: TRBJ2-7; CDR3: ASSSLAGADEQY
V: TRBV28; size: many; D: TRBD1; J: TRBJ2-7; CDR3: ASSIGQGVQNEQY
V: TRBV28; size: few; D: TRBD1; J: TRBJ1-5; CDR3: ASSPSGQGNQPQH
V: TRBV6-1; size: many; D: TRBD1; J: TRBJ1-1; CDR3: ASTQGTANTEAF
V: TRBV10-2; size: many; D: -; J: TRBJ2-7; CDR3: ASSDLGSGTYEQY
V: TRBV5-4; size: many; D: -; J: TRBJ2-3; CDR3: ASSSTSRTDTQY
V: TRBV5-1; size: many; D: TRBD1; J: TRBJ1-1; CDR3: ASSPFAGGTEAF
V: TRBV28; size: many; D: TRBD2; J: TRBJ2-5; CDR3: ASSLPHPSGGLQETQY
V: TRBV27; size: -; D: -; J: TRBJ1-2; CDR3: ASSLLGGPMDYGYT
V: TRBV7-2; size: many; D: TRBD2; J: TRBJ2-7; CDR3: ASSSQPLQRGTYEQY
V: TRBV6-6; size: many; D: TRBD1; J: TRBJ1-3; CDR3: ASRSGGSGNTIY
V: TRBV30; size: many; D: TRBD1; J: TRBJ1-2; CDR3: AWGGQPNYGYT
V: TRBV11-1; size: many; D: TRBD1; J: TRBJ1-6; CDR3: ASSLTGRNSPLH